This TCR beta chain was observed in a study of radiotherapy plus CTLA-4 blockade in lung cancer. Turning to the study itself: Objective responses arose in roughly 18% of patients, and 31% experienced disease control. Study-level findings and limits: Radiotherapy with ipilimumab was followed by blood expansion of tumor-derived clones.

Sequencing was performed with immunoSEQ multiplex PCR; in TCRdb, only in-frame clones are kept and a portion is missing. The repertoire consists of more than 55,000 clones, with around four fifths occurring once and the leading ten covering 3.5% to 4%. This CDR3 is 16 amino acids long. Germline CDR1 and CDR2: MNHEY and SVGAGI. J lost 7 bases, V lost 0 bases, and 10 bases had no gene match. A single count supports this clone. The antigen is not known. This TCR was recovered from a human donor with non-small cell lung cancer who had a partial response to radiotherapy plus ipilimumab. The chain carries TRBV6-5 and TRBJ2-7; 9 positions agree with TRBD2. The sequenced sample was peripheral blood, obtained from a patient treated with radiotherapy plus ipilimumab. CDR3 protein: CASSYSNPAGGLEQYF. CDR3 nucleotides: TGTGCCAGCAGTTACTCGAACCCAGCGGGGGGCTTAGAGCAGTACTTC.